These T cell receptor beta chains were read from a single sample in a study of T cells after yellow fever vaccination. In TCRdb, the 5' RACE reads were re-called with MiXCR into one record per CDR3 protein. Of 100,000 to 150,000 distinct CDR3 sequences in the sample, 7.5% to 10% were seen once. This sample comprised CD8+ T cells sorted from PBMCs, obtained on the day of the yellow fever booster vaccination. These receptors were taken from a man aged 18 to 30 who received the YFV17D yellow fever vaccine. Both conserved end residues are part of each CDR3.

j_call v_call cdr3_aa
TRBJ1-1 TRBV12-3/TRBV12-4 CASSYEDTEAFF
TRBJ2-7 TRBV6-5 CASSYRTSLEQYF
TRBJ2-1 TRBV7-9 CASRGNPYNEQFF
TRBJ2-5 TRBV9 CASSVGDETQYF
TRBJ2-7 TRBV3-1 CASSQAGPASSAYEQYF
TRBJ1-5 TRBV7-9 CASSSTGEQPQHF
TRBJ2-3 TRBV4-1 CASSPWSGESTDTQYF
TRBJ1-5 TRBV6-5 CASSPAGSSQPQHF
TRBJ2-1 TRBV4-1 CASSQAAASSYNEQFF
TRBJ2-7 TRBV5-1 CASSHPGTGAYEQYF
TRBJ1-1 TRBV12-3/TRBV12-4 CASVMNTEAFF
TRBJ2-1 TRBV19 CASSGTSGRYNEQFF
TRBJ1-6 TRBV7-9 CASSLENSPLHF
TRBJ1-5 TRBV6-5 CASRLADGANQPQHF
TRBJ1-5 TRBV5-5 CASSFKPDAALPGDQPQHF
TRBJ1-4 TRBV6-5 CASRDSFATNEKLFF
TRBJ2-7 TRBV7-2 CASSDPLAGGGDEQYF
TRBJ1-4 TRBV15 CATSRDPQVQKELFF
TRBJ1-1 TRBV4-2 CASSQEGMNTEAFF
TRBJ2-3 TRBV12-5 CASGLAGRSTDTQYF
TRBJ1-6 TRBV7-2 CASSSQTGTSSYNSPLHF
TRBJ2-5 TRBV12-3/TRBV12-4 CASSLSQETQYF
TRBJ1-4 TRBV7-9 CASSSAGPSTEKLFF
TRBJ2-3 TRBV7-6 CASSLRGRLAGGPTDTQYF
TRBJ1-1 TRBV29-1 CSVDGGSTEAFF
TRBJ2-7 TRBV4-1 CASSQVHGEDYEQYF
TRBJ2-7 TRBV14 CASSQFGQGVDEQYF
TRBJ2-3 TRBV20-1 CSARDLGQGPDTQYF
TRBJ2-2 TRBV6-2/TRBV6-3 CASTPTLAGTGELFF
TRBJ2-1 TRBV27 CASSPPSYSEQFF
TRBJ2-7 TRBV25-1 CASRGGRSSYEQYF
TRBJ2-2 TRBV19 CASEVRAGELFF
TRBJ1-4 TRBV4-1 CASSQLGQGEKLFF
TRBJ2-1 TRBV29-1 CSVETSRYEQFF
TRBJ1-2 TRBV6-5 CASSYRQGQGYTF
TRBJ1-1 TRBV29-1 CSGQTGTGGSEAFF
TRBJ2-3 TRBV3-1 CASSPSDRADTQYF
TRBJ2-3 TRBV6-6 CASSYEGQPTRQGQYF
TRBJ1-2 TRBV6-2/TRBV6-3 CASKTGILNYGYTF
TRBJ2-2 TRBV6-5 CASRNPGAANTGELFF
TRBJ2-1 TRBV10-3 CAISELGSSYNEQFF
TRBJ2-7 TRBV29-1 CSVEQGDAYEQYF
TRBJ2-1 TRBV4-3 CASSRGVGFYNEQFF
TRBJ2-7 TRBV6-2/TRBV6-3 CASSSGPKGLEQYF
TRBJ1-2 TRBV25-1 CAIDTPNGYTF
TRBJ2-5 TRBV18 CASSQFLRDLRETQYF
TRBJ2-7 TRBV5-1 CASSLRAYEQYF
TRBJ2-1 TRBV7-2 CASSLELAGNWDEQFF
TRBJ1-4 TRBV7-9 CASSPHPPGKLFF
TRBJ2-1 TRBV3-1 CASRGLGAGYNEQFF
TRBJ2-1 TRBV19 CASSPQGPGYNEQFF
TRBJ1-5 TRBV12-3/TRBV12-4 CASSLLPTQPQHF
TRBJ2-3 TRBV9 CASSGSRQRTDTQYF
TRBJ2-7 TRBV9 CASSLAGDDYEQYF
TRBJ2-1 TRBV27 CASSFGGNSYNEQFF
TRBJ2-1 TRBV7-8 CASSPGLGNEQFF
TRBJ2-6 TRBV10-3 CAIMDLSGANVLTF
TRBJ2-7 TRBV7-9 CASSSAEAAGSYEQYF
TRBJ2-7 TRBV12-3/TRBV12-4 CASSLGDEGSYEQYF